This TCR beta chain was found in a study of cytomegalovirus exposure and HLA in healthy donors. Study results and limitations: The dataset shows that most TCR sequences were rare, while some public TCRs occurred in many donors. For cytomegalovirus status, the classifier reportedly gave diagnoses with high specificity and sensitivity.

Profiled with immunoSEQ multiplex PCR; TCRdb holds only in-frame clones, not every one. Among tens of thousands of clones listed, over 90% were seen once. Comment on this clone: Its antigen remains unidentified.

This CDR3 has 18 amino acids. V was cut by 5 bases and J by 2 bases, with 19 bases left in between. Germline CDR1 SGHNT, CDR2 YENEEA. The specimen was PBMCs. The clonotype originates from a woman between 18 and 29 years old in good health and CMV-seropositive. The chain joins TRBV11-3 to TRBJ2-6, with D possibly matching TRBD2 (5 bases). CDR3 sequence: CASSKSSGIEAGANVLTF. The CDR3 DNA sequence: TGTGCCAGCAGCAAATCGTCGGGAATAGAGGCTGGGGCCAACGTCCTGACTTTC.